This T cell receptor beta chain is drawn from a study of blood T cells in healthy people across ages. Study-wide points: The study found more naive CD4+ cells and higher diversity in long-lived than aged donors.

Combining a sample-barcoded 5' primer with a J-beta primer mix, a second PCR ran for roughly 7 to 12 cycles. TCRdb re-called the 5' RACE reads with MiXCR, one entry per CDR3 protein. This table has fewer than 1,200,000 distinct CDR3 sequences, less than 25% appearing once. The sample holds a few counts of this clonotype. Its specificity is unknown. Germline V CDR1 and CDR2: MNHEY, SMNVEV (reference sequence). The V gene lost 3 bases and the J gene lost 2 bases, with 11 bases spanning the gap. The CDR3 contains 15 residues. These data are also associated with another study on T cells of mothers and their children.

The source is a girl aged 2 to 9 in good health. The V and J genes are TRBV27 and TRBJ1-5; D not resolved. The sequencing input was blood. As DNA, the CDR3 is TGTGCCAGCAGTTTTTACGGGCCGGGCAATCAGCCCCAGCATTTT. Translated, it gives CASSFYGPGNQPQHF.